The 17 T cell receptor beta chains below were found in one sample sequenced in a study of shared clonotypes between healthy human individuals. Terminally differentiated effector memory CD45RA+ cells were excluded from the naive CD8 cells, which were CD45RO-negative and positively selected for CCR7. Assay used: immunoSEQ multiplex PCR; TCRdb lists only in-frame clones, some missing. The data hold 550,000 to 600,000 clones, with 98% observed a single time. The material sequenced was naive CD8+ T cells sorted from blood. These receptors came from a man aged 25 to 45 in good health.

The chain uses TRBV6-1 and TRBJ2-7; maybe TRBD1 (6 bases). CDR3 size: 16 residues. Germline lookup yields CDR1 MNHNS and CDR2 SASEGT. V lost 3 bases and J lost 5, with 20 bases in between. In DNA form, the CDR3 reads TGTGCCAGCAGTGACCCCCATACAGGGCTGGGGGACGAGCAGTACTTC. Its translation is CASSDPHTGLGDEQYF.

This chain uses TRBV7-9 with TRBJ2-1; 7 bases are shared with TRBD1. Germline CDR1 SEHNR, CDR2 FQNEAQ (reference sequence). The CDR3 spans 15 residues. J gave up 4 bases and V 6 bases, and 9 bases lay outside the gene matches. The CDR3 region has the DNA TGTGCCAGCAGTTCGGACAGGTCTTTTTACAATGAGCAGTTCTTC. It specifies CASSSDRSFYNEQFF.

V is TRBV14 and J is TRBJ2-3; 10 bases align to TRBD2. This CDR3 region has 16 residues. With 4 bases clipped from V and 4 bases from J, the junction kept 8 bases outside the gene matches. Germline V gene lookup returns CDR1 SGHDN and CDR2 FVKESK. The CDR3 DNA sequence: TGTGCCAGCAGCCCGAAAGCGGGAGGGCCGGCAGATACGCAGTATTTT. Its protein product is CASSPKAGGPADTQYF.

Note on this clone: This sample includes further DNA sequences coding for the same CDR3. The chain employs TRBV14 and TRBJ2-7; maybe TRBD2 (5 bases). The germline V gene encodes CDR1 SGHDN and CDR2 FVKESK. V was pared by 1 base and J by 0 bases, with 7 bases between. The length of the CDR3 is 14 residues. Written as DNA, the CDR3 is TGTGCCAGCAGCCAAGTGGGGAGCTCCTACGAGCAGTACTTC. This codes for CASSQVGSSYEQYF. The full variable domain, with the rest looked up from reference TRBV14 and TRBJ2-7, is EAGVTQFPSHSVIEKGQTVTLRCDPISGHDNLYWYRRVMGKEIKFLLHFVKESKQDESGMPNNRFLAERTGGTYSTLKVQPAELEDSGVYFCASSQVGSSYEQYFGPGTRLTVT.

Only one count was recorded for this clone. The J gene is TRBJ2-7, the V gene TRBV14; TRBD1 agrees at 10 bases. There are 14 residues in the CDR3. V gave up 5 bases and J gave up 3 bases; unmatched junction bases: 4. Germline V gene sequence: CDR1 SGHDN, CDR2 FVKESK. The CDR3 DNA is TGTGCCAGCAGCAAGGGACAGGGGCTCTACGAGCAGTACTTC. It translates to CASSKGQGLYEQYF.

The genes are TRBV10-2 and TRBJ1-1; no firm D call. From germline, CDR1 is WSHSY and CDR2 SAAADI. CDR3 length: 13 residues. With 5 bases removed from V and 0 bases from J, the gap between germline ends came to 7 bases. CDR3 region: CASSREVNTEAFF. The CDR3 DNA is TGCGCCAGCAGTCGCGAGGTGAACACTGAAGCTTTCTTT.

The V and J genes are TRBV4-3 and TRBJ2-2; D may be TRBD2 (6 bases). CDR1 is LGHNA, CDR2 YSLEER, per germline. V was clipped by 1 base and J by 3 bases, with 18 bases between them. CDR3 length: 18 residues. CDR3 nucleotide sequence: TGCGCCAGCAGCCAAGTCCCAAGGCGGGATAAGGACACCGGGGAGCTGTTTTTT. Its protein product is CASSQVPRRDKDTGELFF.

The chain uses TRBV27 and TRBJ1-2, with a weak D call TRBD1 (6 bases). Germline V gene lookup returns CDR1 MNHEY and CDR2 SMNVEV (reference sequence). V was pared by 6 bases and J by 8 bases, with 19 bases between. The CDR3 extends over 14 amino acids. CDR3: CASSTRGALGGYTF. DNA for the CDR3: TGTGCCAGCAGCACTCGGGGGGCTCTTGGCGGCTACACCTTC.

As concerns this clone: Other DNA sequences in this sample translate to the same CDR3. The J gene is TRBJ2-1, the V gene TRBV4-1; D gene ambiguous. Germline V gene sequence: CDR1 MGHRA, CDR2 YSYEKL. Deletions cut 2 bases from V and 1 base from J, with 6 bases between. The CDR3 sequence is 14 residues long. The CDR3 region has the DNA TGCGCCAGCAGCCAACTGTCATCCTACAATGAGCAGTTCTTC. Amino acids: CASSQLSSYNEQFF.

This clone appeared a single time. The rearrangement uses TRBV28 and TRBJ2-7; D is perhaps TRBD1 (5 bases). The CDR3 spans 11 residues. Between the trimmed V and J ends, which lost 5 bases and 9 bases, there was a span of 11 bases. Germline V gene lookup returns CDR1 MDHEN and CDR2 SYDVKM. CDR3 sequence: CASSGAFAQYF. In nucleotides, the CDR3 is TGTGCCAGCAGTGGGGCTTTCGCGCAGTACTTC.

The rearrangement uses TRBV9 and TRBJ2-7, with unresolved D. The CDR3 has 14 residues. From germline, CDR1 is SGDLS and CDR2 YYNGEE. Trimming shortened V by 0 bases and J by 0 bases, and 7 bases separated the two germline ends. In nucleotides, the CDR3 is TGTGCCAGCAGCGTAGAATCACTCTCCTACGAGCAGTACTTC. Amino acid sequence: CASSVESLSYEQYF. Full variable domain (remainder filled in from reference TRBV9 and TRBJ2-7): DSGVTQTPKHLITATGQRVTLRCSPRSGDLSVYWYQQSLDQGLQFLIQYYNGEERAKGNILERFSAQQFPDLHSELNLSSLELGDSALYFCASSVESLSYEQYFGPGTRLTVT.

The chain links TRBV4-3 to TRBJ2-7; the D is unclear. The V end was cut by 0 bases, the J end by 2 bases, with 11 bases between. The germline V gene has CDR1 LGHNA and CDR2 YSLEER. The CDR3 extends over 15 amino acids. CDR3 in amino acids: CASSQDARTTYEQYF. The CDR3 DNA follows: TGCGCCAGCAGCCAAGATGCCCGGACGACCTACGAGCAGTACTTC.

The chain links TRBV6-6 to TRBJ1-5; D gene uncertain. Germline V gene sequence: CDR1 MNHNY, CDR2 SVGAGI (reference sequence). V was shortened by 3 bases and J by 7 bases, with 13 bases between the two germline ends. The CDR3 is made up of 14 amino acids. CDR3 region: CASSYSTSGQPQHF. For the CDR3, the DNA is TGTGCCAGCAGTTATTCCACATCGGGACAGCCCCAGCATTTT.

CDR3 nucleotides: TGTGCCAGCAGCTTAGGCGGGGTTGGCACTGAAGCTTTCTTT. Translated, it gives CASSLGGVGTEAFF. The chain couples TRBV7-6 to TRBJ1-1, with D hard to call. Germline V gene sequence: CDR1 SGHVS, CDR2 FNYEAQ. CDR3 length: 14 amino acids. Trimming left V 1 base short and J 4 bases short, with 10 bases between.

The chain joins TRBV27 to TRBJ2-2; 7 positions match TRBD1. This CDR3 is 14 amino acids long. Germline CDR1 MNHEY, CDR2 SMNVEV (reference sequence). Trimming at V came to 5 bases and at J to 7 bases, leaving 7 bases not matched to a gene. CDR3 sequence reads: CASSPTGLHGELFF. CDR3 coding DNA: TGTGCCAGCAGTCCGACAGGGCTCCACGGGGAGCTGTTTTTT.

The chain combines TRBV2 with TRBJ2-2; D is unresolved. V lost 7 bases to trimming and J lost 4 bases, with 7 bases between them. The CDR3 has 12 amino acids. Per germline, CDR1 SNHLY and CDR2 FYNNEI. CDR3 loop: CASIRGTGELFF. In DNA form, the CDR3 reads TGTGCCAGCATTAGAGGCACCGGGGAGCTGTTTTTT.

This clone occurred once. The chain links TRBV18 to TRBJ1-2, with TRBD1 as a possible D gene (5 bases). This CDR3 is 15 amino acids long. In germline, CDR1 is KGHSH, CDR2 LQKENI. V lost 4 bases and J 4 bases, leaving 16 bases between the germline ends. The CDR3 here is CASSQYSDTFYGYTF. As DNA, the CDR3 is TGTGCCAGCTCACAATACTCGGACACTTTCTATGGCTACACCTTC. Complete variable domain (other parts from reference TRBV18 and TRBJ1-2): NAGVMQNPRHLVRRRGQEARLRCSPMKGHSHVYWYRQLPEEGLKFMVYLQKENIIDESGMPKERFSAEFPKEGPSILRIQQVVRGDSAAYFCASSQYSDTFYGYTFGSGTRLTVV.